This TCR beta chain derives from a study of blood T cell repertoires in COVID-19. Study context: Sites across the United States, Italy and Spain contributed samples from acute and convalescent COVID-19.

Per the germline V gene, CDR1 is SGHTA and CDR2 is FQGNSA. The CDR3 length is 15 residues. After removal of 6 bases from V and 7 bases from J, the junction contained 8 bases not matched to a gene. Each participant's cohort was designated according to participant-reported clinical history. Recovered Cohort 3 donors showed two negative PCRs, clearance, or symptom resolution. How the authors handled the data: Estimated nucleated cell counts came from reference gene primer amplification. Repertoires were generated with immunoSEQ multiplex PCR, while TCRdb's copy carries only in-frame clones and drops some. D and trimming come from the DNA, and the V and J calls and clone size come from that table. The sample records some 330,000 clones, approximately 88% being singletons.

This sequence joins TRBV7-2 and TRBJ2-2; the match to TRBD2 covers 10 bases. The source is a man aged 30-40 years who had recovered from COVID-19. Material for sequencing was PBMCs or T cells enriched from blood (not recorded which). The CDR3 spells CASSLSGGAFGELFF. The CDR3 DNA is TGTGCCAGCAGTCTGAGCGGGGGGGCCTTCGGGGAGCTGTTTTTT.